A single sample is the source of the 4 T cell receptor beta chains below, sequenced in a study of patients and donors after allogeneic stem cell transplantation. TCRdb re-derived calls from the RT-PCR reads in MiXCR, one entry per CDR3 protein. The sample holds approximately 160,000 distinct CDR3 sequences, roughly 30% seen once. The sample consisted of blood, either unsorted or a sorted T cell fraction (not recorded which). Every receptor here comes from a human donor who was either an allogeneic HSCT recipient or a stem cell or donor lymphocyte infusion donor (not recorded which). It is not recorded whose cells these are; they may come from a transplant donor.

This clonotype occurred many times. V and J are TRBV12-3 or TRBV12-4 and TRBJ1-5, with a possible D match to TRBD1 (6 bases). The CDR3 has 14 amino acids. V lost 5 bases and J lost 5, with 13 bases in between. CDR3 DNA sequence: TGTGCCAGCAGTATTCAGGGGCGGGATCAGCCCCAGCATTTT. It is translated as CASSIQGRDQPQHF.

As regards this clonotype: This may arise from a read error, as a much more abundant clone is one base away. The final CDR3 position lacks the conserved phenylalanine or tryptophan, pointing to a likely read error. The CDR3, as DNA: TGTGCCAGCAGTTTGGGGTCCCAGGGGGGCACTGAAGCTTTCTTG. This codes for CASSLGSQGGTEAFL. The rearrangement joins TRBV12-3 or TRBV12-4 to TRBJ1-1, with TRBD1 matching 7 bases. This CDR3 is built from 15 residues. J was trimmed by 4 bases and V by 3 bases; bases with no gene match: 8.

The table lists this clonotype with a few counts. The V and J genes are TRBV6-2 or TRBV6-3 and TRBJ1-2; no definite D call. The CDR3 is made up of 13 amino acids. CDR1 and CDR2 (germline): MNHEY, SVGEGT. Trimming removed 3 bases from V and 3 bases from J, with 8 bases in between. The CDR3 loop is CASSYGGDYGYTF. In DNA form, the CDR3 reads TGTGCCAGCAGTTATGGTGGGGACTATGGCTACACCTTC.

The chain couples TRBV20-1 to TRBJ1-5; 9 bases line up with TRBD1. In germline, CDR1 is DFQATT, CDR2 SNEGSKA (reference sequence). The CDR3 contains 13 residues. CDR3 coding DNA: TGCACCCCGGGGACAGGGACTGATCAGCCCCAGCATTTT. As protein: CTPGTGTDQPQHF.